Shown below are 20 T cell receptor beta chains from a single sample sequenced in a study of CD8 T cells in ankylosing spondylitis. Points from the study as a whole: What appeared characteristic of ankylosing spondylitis blood was a TCR beta motif of fewer than ten highly homologous variants.

No antigen is known for these receptors. TCRdb processed the 5' RACE reads anew with MiXCR; each CDR3 protein has one entry. This sample yields over 600,000 distinct CDR3 sequences, of which around a fifth are seen a single time; under 20% belongs to the top ten. The sequenced sample was blood, either unsorted or a sorted T cell fraction (not recorded which). Receptor source: a male donor with ankylosing spondylitis.

This clonotype was recorded a few times. V and J are TRBV29-1 and TRBJ2-2; 8 bases are a match to TRBD2. The J segment lost 5 bases and the V segment lost 2 bases, leaving 7 bases of the junction unmatched. The CDR3 runs to 15 residues. In germline, CDR1 is SQVTM, CDR2 ANQGSEA. The CDR3 DNA reads as TGCAGCGTTGAAAGGCGGGAGGCCCGAACCGGGGAGCTGTTTTTT. It codes for CSVERREARTGELFF.

The chain carries TRBV11-3 and TRBJ1-1; D gene unclear. V lost 5 bases, J lost 8 bases, and 9 bases lay in between. CDR1 and CDR2 (germline): SGHNT, YENEEA. The CDR3 runs to 11 residues. In DNA form, the CDR3 reads TGTGCCAGCAGCCTCCGGGAAGAAGCTTTCTTT. This gives the protein CASSLREEAFF.

There are a few counts of this clonotype. The rearrangement joins TRBV18 to TRBJ1-1; TRBD1 matches 7 bases. Germline V gives CDR1 KGHSH, CDR2 LQKENI. V lost 3 bases, J lost 5 bases, and 12 bases stayed unmatched. The CDR3 spans 16 residues. The CDR3 bases are TGTGCCAGCTCACCGCCACCTACAGGGGAGGGGACTGAAGCTTTCTTT. It encodes CASSPPPTGEGTEAFF. The complete variable domain, with remaining parts taken from reference TRBV18 and TRBJ1-1, reads NAGVMQNPRHLVRRRGQEARLRCSPMKGHSHVYWYRQLPEEGLKFMVYLQKENIIDESGMPKERFSAEFPKEGPSILRIQQVVRGDSAAYFCASSPPPTGEGTEAFFGQGTRLTVV.

The chain combines TRBV10-3 with TRBJ1-1; D might be TRBD1 (5 bases). The CDR3 has 15 amino acids. The V gene lost 0 bases and the J gene lost 0 bases, with 8 bases spanning the gap. Germline-derived CDR1 and CDR2 are ENHRY and SYGVKD. CDR3 amino acids: CAISESRDLNTEAFF. The DNA for the CDR3 is TGTGCCATCAGTGAGTCTAGGGACCTGAACACTGAAGCTTTCTTT.

This chain uses TRBV19 with TRBJ2-5; D remains ambiguous. The CDR3 is 17 residues long. Germline CDR1 is LNHDA and CDR2 is SQIVND (reference sequence). Deletions cut 4 bases from V and 1 base from J, with 19 bases between. As DNA, the CDR3 is TGTGCCAGTAGTAAATATGGCCGGGCACAACCCCAAGAGACCCAGTACTTC. This codes for CASSKYGRAQPQETQYF. Looking up the rest from reference TRBV19 and TRBJ2-5 gives the full variable domain: DGGITQSPKYLFRKEGQNVTLSCEQNLNHDAMYWYRQDPGQGLRLIYYSQIVNDFQKGDIAEGYSVSREKKESFPLTVTSAQKNPTAFYLCASSKYGRAQPQETQYFGPGTRLLVL.

This clonotype has only a few counts. The chain is built from TRBV24-1 and TRBJ2-1, with 8 bases that match TRBD2. There are 16 residues in the CDR3. Germline V lookup: CDR1 KGHDR, CDR2 SFDVKD. The junction had 7 bases not matched to a gene; V was cut back by 4 bases and J by 3 bases. CDR3 coding DNA: TGTGCCACCAGTGAGGGTCGGGGGGGGAACTACAATGAGCAGTTCTTC. Encoded protein: CATSEGRGGNYNEQFF.

This clonotype has just a few counts. The chain uses TRBV27 and TRBJ1-3, with 9 nucleotides matching TRBD1. The junction had 5 bases not matched to a gene; V was cut back by 5 bases and J by 3 bases. Germline lookup yields CDR1 MNHEY and CDR2 SMNVEV (reference sequence). The CDR3 loop spans 15 amino acids. This CDR3 is CASSNPGQGGNTIYF. The CDR3 DNA reads as TGTGCCAGCAGTAACCCGGGACAGGGTGGAAACACCATATATTTT.

The sample holds a few counts of this clonotype. The chain employs TRBV28 and TRBJ2-7, with 9 bases matching TRBD1. Trimming removed 4 bases from V and 0 bases from J; junction bases left unmatched: 10. CDR1 and CDR2 from the germline V gene are MDHEN and SYDVKM. This CDR3 comprises 17 residues. CDR3 loop: CASSSPGTGTVSYEQYF. The CDR3, as DNA: TGTGCCAGCAGTTCACCTGGGACAGGGACAGTCTCCTACGAGCAGTACTTC.

This clonotype was picked up a small number of times. This chain connects TRBV28 to TRBJ1-5, with a tentative D call TRBD1 (5 bases). V was cut by 4 bases and J by 8 bases, with 18 bases left in between. Germline V lookup: CDR1 MDHEN, CDR2 SYDVKM. The length of the CDR3 is 15 residues. CDR3 sequence (DNA): TGTGCCAGCAGTTGGGACCCCGTGGGGAGAGAGCCCCAGCATTTT. Protein: CASSWDPVGREPQHF.

The chain links TRBV7-8 to TRBJ2-2; D is possibly TRBD2 (6 bases). The germline gives CDR1 SGHVS, CDR2 FQNEAQ. Trimming shortened V by 3 bases and J by 5 bases, and 13 bases separated the two germline ends. The CDR3 has 15 residues. Here the CDR3 DNA reads TGTGCCAGCAGCTTCGCCCAGGGAGGAACCGGGGAGCTGTTTTTT. Amino acids: CASSFAQGGTGELFF.

This rearrangement joins TRBV20-1 to TRBJ1-5; D ambiguous. Germline V CDR1 and CDR2: DFQATT, SNEGSKA (reference sequence). The CDR3 length is 17 residues. Between the trimmed V and J ends, which lost 3 bases and 0 bases, there was a span of 18 bases. The CDR3 here is CSASRSGWRNSNQPQHF. The DNA for the CDR3 is TGCAGTGCTAGTAGGTCGGGGTGGAGGAATAGCAATCAGCCCCAGCATTTT.

The rearrangement joins TRBV11-2 to TRBJ2-3; D not resolved. This CDR3 region has 15 residues. V was trimmed by 2 bases and J by 1 base, leaving 10 bases between them. Germline V lookup: CDR1 SGHAT, CDR2 FQNNGV. The CDR3 loop reads CASSLSRPGTDTQYF. The DNA of the CDR3 is TGTGCCAGCAGCTTAAGCCGGCCTGGCACAGATACGCAGTATTTT.

The rearrangement uses TRBV7-9 and TRBJ2-7; D is unclear. CDR3 length: 15 amino acids. Trimming cost V 1 base and J 3 bases, with 13 bases left between them. Germline CDR1 SEHNR, CDR2 FQNEAQ (reference sequence). As DNA, the CDR3 is TGTGCCAGCAGCTTAGTAGCAGACCAGAACTACGAGCAGTACTTC. This sequence encodes CASSLVADQNYEQYF.

The V and J genes are TRBV4-1 and TRBJ2-3; 7 bases are shared with TRBD2. Germline V gives CDR1 MGHRA, CDR2 YSYEKL. J was trimmed by 3 bases and V by 0 bases; bases with no gene match: 9. CDR3 size: 17 residues. Here the CDR3 DNA reads TGCGCCAGCAGCCAAGATACCAGCGGGATACGGACAGATACGCAGTATTTT. Amino acid sequence: CASSQDTSGIRTDTQYF.

The chain employs TRBV4-2 and TRBJ2-5; TRBD2 agrees at 9 bases. Germline V gene sequence: CDR1 LGHNA, CDR2 YNFKEQ. Trimming removed 4 bases from V and 1 base from J; junction bases left unmatched: 7. The CDR3 loop spans 16 amino acids. The CDR3 reads CASSPGAGGFQETQYF. The CDR3 DNA is TGTGCCAGCAGCCCAGGAGCGGGAGGCTTCCAAGAGACCCAGTACTTC.

The sample holds a few counts of this clonotype. CDR3 coding DNA: TGTGCCAGCAGTGAGAAGGGGAACTCCTACAATGAGCAGTTCTTC. Its protein is CASSEKGNSYNEQFF. The rearrangement uses TRBV2 and TRBJ2-1, with a possible D match to TRBD1 (5 bases). The CDR3 totals 15 residues. Germline loops: CDR1 SNHLY, CDR2 FYNNEI. Trimming removed 3 bases from V and 0 bases from J, with 9 bases in between. The full variable domain, in which reference TRBV2 and TRBJ2-1 provide the parts outside the CDR3, is EPEVTQTPSHQVTQMGQEVILRCVPISNHLYFYWYRQILGQKVEFLVSFYNNEISEKSEIFDDQFSVERPDGSNFTLKIRSTKLEDSAMYFCASSEKGNSYNEQFFGPGTRLTVL.

The chain recombines TRBV5-1 with TRBJ2-5; a weak D match, TRBD2 (5 bases). The CDR3 runs to 13 residues. V lost 4 bases and J 4 bases, leaving 11 bases between the germline ends. The V gene's germline CDR1 is SGHRS and CDR2 YFSETQ. Written as DNA, the CDR3 is TGCGCCAGCAGCGAAACTAGAGTAGAGACCCAGTACTTC. Translated, it gives CASSETRVETQYF.

The chain couples TRBV3-1 to TRBJ2-1; 8 bases are a match to TRBD1. CDR3 length: 16 residues. Per germline, CDR1 LGHDT and CDR2 YNNKEL (reference sequence). Trimming at V came to 2 bases and at J to 7 bases, leaving 10 bases not matched to a gene. The CDR3 here is CASSQIAGGRSNEQFF. CDR3 nucleotide sequence: TGTGCCAGCAGCCAAATAGCAGGGGGCCGTTCAAATGAGCAGTTCTTC.

The CDR3 sequence is CASKTGFGANVLTF. The CDR3 DNA follows: TGTGCCAGCAAAACAGGGTTCGGGGCCAACGTCCTGACTTTC. The genes are TRBV6-1 and TRBJ2-6; D possibly corresponds to TRBD1 (6 bases). V lost 7 bases and J 4 bases, leaving 11 bases between the germline ends. CDR3 size: 14 residues. Germline V gives CDR1 MNHNS, CDR2 SASEGT.

The chain has TRBV5-1 and TRBJ1-2; D is perhaps TRBD1 (5 bases). V lost 0 bases and J 3 bases, leaving 9 bases between the germline ends. CDR1 SGHRS and CDR2 YFSETQ come from the germline V gene. This CDR3 region has 14 residues. The CDR3 spells CASSLDGTDYGYTF. CDR3 coding DNA: TGCGCCAGCAGCTTGGATGGGACCGACTATGGCTACACCTTC.